This record covers a single T cell receptor (beta chain). The antigen remains unidentified. The data were produced by immunoSEQ multiplex PCR, yet TCRdb's version contains in-frame clones alone and is incomplete. Of 70,000 to 85,000 clones in the sample, 70% to 90% are singletons; the top ten hold over 0.75%. The entry originates in a study of OX40 agonist ivuxolimab in advanced cancers. Overall study context: An agonistic anti-OX40 (CD134) antibody, ivuxolimab, was used to treat the patients. Study observations and caveats: CD8+ T cells (on average) carried more expanded clones than CD4+ T cells.

Autoimmune disease history or systemic immunosuppression led to patients being barred. Cycle 7 day 1, cycle 4 day 1, and baseline were the timepoints at which blood was sampled. Germline-derived CDR1 and CDR2 are MNHEY and SVGAGI. The CDR3 covers 11 residues. V was trimmed by 8 bases and J by 5 bases, leaving 9 bases between them. The TCR comes from an adult with an advanced solid tumor such as melanoma, head and neck, liver or kidney cancer. The gene calls are TRBV6-5 and TRBJ1-2; D unresolved. The sample here was CD4+ or CD8+ T cells sorted from blood, taken in a trial of the OX40 agonist ivuxolimab. The CDR3 here is CASSSSYGYTF. CDR3 bases: TGTGCCAGCTCCTCGTCTTATGGCTACACCTTC.